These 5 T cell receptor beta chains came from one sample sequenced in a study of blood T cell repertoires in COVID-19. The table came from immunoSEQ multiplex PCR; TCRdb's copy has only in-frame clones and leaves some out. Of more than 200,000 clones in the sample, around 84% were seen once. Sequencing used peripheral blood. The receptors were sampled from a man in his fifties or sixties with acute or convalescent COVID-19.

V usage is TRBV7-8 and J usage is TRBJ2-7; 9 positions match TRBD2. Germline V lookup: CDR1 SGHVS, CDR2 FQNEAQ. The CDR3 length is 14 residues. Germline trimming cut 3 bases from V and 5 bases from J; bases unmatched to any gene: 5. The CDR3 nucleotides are TGTGCCAGCAGCTTGGGCGGGGGGGTCAACGAGCAGTACTTC. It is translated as CASSLGGGVNEQYF.

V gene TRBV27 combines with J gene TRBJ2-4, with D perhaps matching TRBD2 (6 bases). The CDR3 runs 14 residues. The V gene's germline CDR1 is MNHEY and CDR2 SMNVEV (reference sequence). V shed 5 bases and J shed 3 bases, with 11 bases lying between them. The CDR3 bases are TGTGCCAGCAGTGGGACTGGGGGCAAAAACATTCAGTACTTC. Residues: CASSGTGGKNIQYF.

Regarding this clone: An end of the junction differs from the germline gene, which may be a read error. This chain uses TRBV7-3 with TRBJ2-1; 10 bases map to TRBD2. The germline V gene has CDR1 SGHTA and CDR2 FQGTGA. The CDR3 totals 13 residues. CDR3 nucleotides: TGTGCCAGCAGCTTACCCCAAGCGGGGGGGCCCGTCTTC. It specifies CASSLPQAGGPVF.

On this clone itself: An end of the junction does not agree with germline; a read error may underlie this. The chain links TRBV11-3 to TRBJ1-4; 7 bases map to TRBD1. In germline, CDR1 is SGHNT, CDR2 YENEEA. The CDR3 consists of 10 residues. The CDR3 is CASRTGDSCF. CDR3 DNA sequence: TGTGCCAGCAGGACTGGGGACAGTTGTTTT. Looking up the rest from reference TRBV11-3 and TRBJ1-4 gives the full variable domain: EAGVVQSPRYKIIEKKQPVAFWCNPISGHNTLYWYLQNLGQGPELLIRYENEEAVDDSQLPKDRFSAERLKGVDSTLKIQPAELGDSAVYLCASRTGDSCFGSGTQLSVL.

CDR3 sequence reads: CASSRGTSGGYNEQFF. CDR3 in DNA: TGTGCCAGCAGTAGGGGAACTAGCGGAGGATACAATGAGCAGTTCTTC. The chain is built from TRBV6-4 and TRBJ2-1; 8 bases are shared with TRBD2. V was pared by 5 bases and J by 4 bases, with 10 bases of the junction left unmatched. This CDR3 has 16 amino acids. Germline values: CDR1 MRHNA, CDR2 SNTAGT.